A selection of T cell receptor beta chains follows, all from one sample in a study of cytomegalovirus exposure and HLA in healthy donors. Some clones are missing from TCRdb's copy, which holds only in-frame ones; the method was immunoSEQ multiplex PCR. This sample has 100,000 to 120,000 clones, with around 83% found just once. The sequenced sample was PBMCs. The origin of the receptors is a woman aged 55 to 70 in good health and CMV-seropositive. The CDR3 runs from the conserved cysteine through the conserved F or W. D genes are given only for firm matches. Not all rows give a size; the values are once, few, many and, for expanded clones, a class.

15,TRBJ2-7,TRBV28,-,TRBD1,CASSLLGTGNYEQYF,TGTGCCAGCAGTTTATTGGGGACAGGGAACTACGAGCAGTACTTC
14,TRBJ2-1,TRBV28,-,TRBD1,CASSSGQGGDEQFF,TGTGCCAGCAGTTCCGGACAGGGTGGGGATGAGCAGTTCTTC
16,TRBJ1-5,TRBV27,once,TRBD1,CASCDTGDIGHQPQHF,TGTGCCAGCTGTGACACAGGGGACATTGGACATCAGCCCCAGCATTTT
18,TRBJ2-1,TRBV12-5,-,TRBD2,CASGLVIAGPSSYNEQFF,TGTGCTAGTGGTTTGGTAATAGCGGGGCCGAGCTCCTACAATGAGCAGTTCTTC
14,TRBJ1-2,TRBV6-4,-,-,CASKGQSSNYGYTF,TGTGCCAGCAAGGGACAATCTTCTAACTATGGCTACACCTTC
14,TRBJ2-2,TRBV18,-,-,CASSPTQGIGELFF,TGTGCCAGCTCACCGACTCAGGGGATCGGGGAGCTGTTTTTT
19,TRBJ2-4,TRBV4-1,-,-,CASSPTLLSRGVAKNIQYF,TGCGCCAGCAGCCCCACCCTCTTATCTCGCGGGGTAGCCAAAAACATTCAGTACTTC
18,TRBJ1-2,TRBV4-2,once,-,CASSQEEIVAGYNYGYTF,TGTGCCAGCAGCCAAGAGGAGATCGTGGCCGGGTATAACTATGGCTACACCTTC
15,TRBJ2-7,TRBV4-2,-,TRBD1,CASSQSGTGSYEQYF,TGTGCCAGCAGCCAGTCCGGGACAGGCTCCTACGAGCAGTACTTC
12,TRBJ1-1,TRBV19,-,-,CASTTGHRGAFF,TGTGCCAGTACCACGGGACACCGTGGAGCTTTCTTT
17,TRBJ1-5,TRBV7-9,-,-,CASSLAPPGYSNQPQHF,TGTGCCAGCAGCTTAGCGCCGCCAGGTTATAGCAATCAGCCCCAGCATTTT
15,TRBJ2-1,TRBV19,-,TRBD1,CASSGQDRGRNEQFF,TGTGCCAGTAGTGGCCAGGACAGGGGGCGAAATGAGCAGTTCTTC
15,TRBJ1-5,TRBV10-3,-,TRBD1,CAISAKGTGNQPQHF,TGTGCCATCAGTGCGAAGGGGACAGGTAATCAGCCCCAGCATTTT
15,TRBJ2-7,TRBV5-1,-,TRBD2,CASSSTSGTLGEQYF,TGCGCCAGCAGCTCGACTAGCGGGACCCTCGGCGAGCAGTACTTC
16,TRBJ1-3,TRBV5-1,-,TRBD1,CASSPDRGIVLDTIYF,TGCGCCAGCAGCCCCGACAGGGGAATTGTGCTGGACACCATATATTTT
13,TRBJ2-3,TRBV7-9,-,-,CASSTPGADTQYF,TGTGCCAGCAGCACTCCAGGCGCAGATACGCAGTATTTT
16,TRBJ1-1,TRBV11-2,-,TRBD1,CASSQFHVFGQGGAFF,TGTGCCAGCAGCCAGTTTCACGTCTTCGGACAGGGGGGAGCTTTCTTT
13,TRBJ2-5,TRBV6-1,once,-,CASSGQRQETQYF,TGTGCCAGCAGTGGTCAGCGCCAAGAGACCCAGTACTTC
14,TRBJ2-7,TRBV9,-,-,CASSVASGDYEQYF,TGTGCCAGCAGCGTCGCATCCGGGGACTACGAGCAGTACTTC
14,TRBJ2-2,TRBV28,-,-,CASNLPRNTGELFF,TGTGCCAGCAACCTACCGCGGAACACCGGGGAGCTGTTTTTT
12,TRBJ2-1,TRBV7-9,-,-,CSSSGADNEQFF,TGTTCCAGCAGTGGGGCCGACAATGAGCAGTTCTTC
13,TRBJ2-5,TRBV6-5,-,TRBD2,CASTRGGKETQYF,TGTGCCAGCACGCGCGGGGGGAAAGAGACCCAGTACTTC
12,TRBJ2-2,TRBV7-9,-,-,CASSLALGELFF,TGTGCCAGCAGCTTAGCCCTGGGGGAGCTGTTTTTT
17,TRBJ2-1,TRBV5-4,-,TRBD2,CASSLGGRERGNNEQFF,TGTGCCAGCAGCTTGGGGGGGAGGGAGCGGGGAAACAATGAGCAGTTCTTC
16,TRBJ2-1,TRBV6-1,-,TRBD1,CASSERTGRSYNEQFF,TGTGCCAGCAGTGAAAGGACAGGACGCTCCTACAATGAGCAGTTCTTC